The 26 T cell receptor beta chains given below trace back to one sample, sequenced in a study of blood T cells in healthy people across ages. Through a sample-barcoded 5' primer and a J-beta primer mix, a second PCR was run for about 6 to 11 cycles. TCRdb re-derived calls from the 5' RACE reads in MiXCR, one entry per CDR3 protein. The data show 850,000 to 1,000,000 distinct CDR3 sequences, roughly 52% seen once. Sequenced: blood. All receptors come from a man aged 25-40 years in good health.

The CDR3 sequence: CASSDMLGYEQYF. The CDR3 DNA sequence: TGTGCCAGCAGCGACATGTTAGGCTACGAGCAGTACTTC. The V gene is TRBV9, the J gene TRBJ2-7; D uncertain. Germline lookup yields CDR1 SGDLS and CDR2 YYNGEE. CDR3 length equals 13 residues. V lost 3 bases and J 3 bases, leaving 10 bases between the germline ends.

This rearrangement joins TRBV4-1 to TRBJ2-7, with 7 bases that match TRBD1. Germline V CDR1 and CDR2: MGHRA, YSYEKL. This CDR3 is 12 amino acids long. With V trimmed by 5 bases and J by 7 bases, 5 bases remained unmatched. The CDR3 reads CASSRGQDEQYF. CDR3 sequence (DNA): TGCGCCAGCAGCAGGGGGCAGGATGAGCAGTACTTC.

The table lists this clonotype with a count of one. The V call is TRBV7-9, the J call TRBJ1-2; 7 bases line up with TRBD1. CDR3 length equals 15 residues. The ends lost 5 bases at V and 5 bases at J; junction bases unmatched: 11. Germline CDR1 reads SEHNR; CDR2 reads FQNEAQ (reference sequence). The CDR3 spells CASSPQGGFRYGYTF. In nucleotides, the CDR3 is TGTGCCAGCAGCCCCCAAGGGGGCTTTCGGTATGGCTACACCTTC. Supplemented by reference TRBV7-9 and TRBJ1-2, the full variable domain reads DTGVSQNPRHKITKRGQNVTFRCDPISEHNRLYWYRQTLGQGPEFLTYFQNEAQLEKSRLLSDRFSAERPKGSFSTLEIQRTEQGDSAMYLCASSPQGGFRYGYTFGSGTRLTVV.

The chain carries TRBV19 and TRBJ1-2; 9 positions agree with TRBD1. The CDR3 is 14 residues long. V lost 9 bases, J lost 7 bases, and 12 bases stayed unmatched. Germline V lookup: CDR1 LNHDA, CDR2 SQIVND (reference sequence). The CDR3 here is CASERTGEERGYTF. DNA for the CDR3: TGTGCCAGCGAGAGGACAGGGGAGGAACGTGGCTACACCTTC.

V and J are TRBV7-2 and TRBJ2-7; no clear D. Gene TRBJ2-5 matches the end of the DNA better, so the J call may be wrong. The germline CDR1 and CDR2 sequences are SGHTA and FQGNSA. The CDR3 has 12 residues. As DNA, the CDR3 is TGTGCCAGCAGCTTAGTATATGAGACCCAGTACTTC. It specifies CASSLVYETQYF.

The chain joins TRBV2 to TRBJ2-3; 8 bases agree with TRBD2. Germline V gene data show CDR1 as SNHLY and CDR2 as FYNNEI. The length of the CDR3 is 16 residues. Unmatched junction bases numbered 11, after V lost 7 bases and J lost 2 bases. The CDR3 spells CASNSRSGGYTDTQYF. The CDR3 coding sequence is TGTGCCAGCAACAGCCGAAGCGGGGGTTACACAGATACGCAGTATTTT.

V gene TRBV15 combines with J gene TRBJ2-7, with D perhaps matching TRBD1 or TRBD2 (5 bases each). The CDR3 spans 16 residues. Trimming cost V 3 bases and J 0 bases, with 15 bases left between them. The germline gives CDR1 LNHNV, CDR2 YYDKDF (reference sequence). CDR3: CATSSVGASSSYEQYF. CDR3 bases: TGTGCCACCAGCAGTGTCGGGGCCTCAAGCTCCTACGAGCAGTACTTC. Drawing the rest from reference TRBV15 and TRBJ2-7, the complete variable domain is DAMVIQNPRYQVTQFGKPVTLSCSQTLNHNVMYWYQQKSSQAPKLLFHYYDKDFNNEADTPDNFQSRRPNTSFCFLDIRSPGLGDTAMYLCATSSVGASSSYEQYFGPGTRLTVT.

The table lists this clonotype with a few counts. This chain connects TRBV5-6 to TRBJ2-1, with D perhaps matching TRBD2 (5 bases). CDR3 size: 15 residues. Germline assignment: CDR1 SGHDT and CDR2 YYEEEE. V gave up 7 bases and J gave up 5 bases, with 19 bases separating them. For the CDR3, the DNA is TGTGCCAGCTCCTTGGCGGGCAGACGAGACAATGAGCAGTTCTTC. It specifies CASSLAGRRDNEQFF.

The J gene is TRBJ2-7, the V gene TRBV27; tentatively, D is TRBD2 (6 bases). The CDR3 loop spans 15 amino acids. CDR1 MNHEY and CDR2 SMNVEV come from the germline V gene (reference sequence). Trimming pared 0 bases from V and 3 bases from J, leaving 12 bases between. CDR3 nucleotide sequence: TGTGCCAGCAGTTTATCTAACGGGGGAAACTACGAGCAGTACTTC. Its protein product is CASSLSNGGNYEQYF.

This rearrangement joins TRBV6-5 to TRBJ1-1; D ambiguous. The CDR3 sequence is 15 residues long. With 2 bases removed from V and 2 bases from J, the gap between germline ends came to 12 bases. Germline V lookup: CDR1 MNHEY, CDR2 SVGAGI. The CDR3 nucleotides read TGTGCCAGCAGTTACGTGGCGGGGATAAACACTGAAGCTTTCTTT. As protein: CASSYVAGINTEAFF.

The V and J genes are TRBV5-5 and TRBJ2-4; D uncertain. The J call may not be correct, given that the DNA end is closer to TRBJ2-5. The CDR3 is 14 amino acids. Looked up from germline, CDR1 is SGHKS and CDR2 is YYEKEE (reference sequence). The CDR3 DNA reads as TGTGCCAGCACCGCCGGCTTCGAGCAAGAGACCCAGTACTTC. As protein: CASTAGFEQETQYF.

V is TRBV15 and J is TRBJ2-1; no reliable D call. Germline V gene sequence: CDR1 LNHNV, CDR2 YYDKDF (reference sequence). CDR3 size: 15 residues. V lost 0 bases, J lost 7 bases, and 13 bases lay in between. CDR3 region: CATSRDLLRLNEQFF. The DNA for the CDR3 is TGTGCCACCAGCAGAGATCTCCTCAGACTTAATGAGCAGTTCTTC.

This clonotype occurred many times. The J gene is TRBJ2-1, the V gene TRBV3-1; 10 nucleotides match TRBD2. Germline loops: CDR1 LGHDT, CDR2 YNNKEL (reference sequence). V lost 1 base and J lost 0; bases outside the gene matches: 6. CDR3 length: 18 residues. The CDR3 here is CASSQGLAGVSSYNEQFF. As DNA, the CDR3 is TGTGCCAGCAGCCAAGGTCTAGCGGGGGTTTCCTCCTACAATGAGCAGTTCTTC.

This clonotype has only one observation. The chain joins TRBV6-2 or TRBV6-3 to TRBJ2-5; D tentatively fits TRBD1 or TRBD2 (5 bases each). Trimming left V 2 bases short and J 11 bases short, with 21 bases between. Germline assignment: CDR1 MNHEY and CDR2 SVGEGT. This CDR3 contains 15 residues. The CDR3 reads CASSYVDKVLWGQYF. As DNA, the CDR3 is TGTGCCAGCAGTTACGTGGATAAAGTACTATGGGGGCAGTACTTC.

This clonotype has only a few counts. This chain uses TRBV28 with TRBJ2-4, with D unresolved. The assigned J gene may be wrong: the sequence end matches TRBJ2-7 better. The CDR3 spans 12 residues. Germline V gives CDR1 MDHEN, CDR2 SYDVKM. The CDR3 sequence is CASTDQTYEQYF. CDR3 bases: TGTGCCAGCACTGATCAAACCTACGAGCAGTACTTC.

The CDR3 is CASSLEGGQTSTDTQYF. For the CDR3, the DNA is TGCGCCAGCAGCTTGGAGGGGGGACAGACGAGCACAGATACGCAGTATTTT. The chain links TRBV5-1 to TRBJ2-3, with D tentatively TRBD1 (7 bases). V was cut by 0 bases and J by 0 bases, with 14 bases left in between. Germline-derived CDR1 and CDR2 are SGHRS and YFSETQ. This CDR3 has 17 amino acids.

V is TRBV6-5 and J is TRBJ1-6, with a possible D match to TRBD1 (6 bases). Germline V gene lookup returns CDR1 MNHEY and CDR2 SVGAGI. The germline V and J ends were trimmed by 0 bases and 4 bases, with 10 bases remaining between them. CDR3 length: 16 residues. DNA of the CDR3: TGTGCCAGCAGTTACTCGAGGGGGTATTATAATTCACCCCTCCACTTT. Its protein product is CASSYSRGYYNSPLHF.

This clonotype was counted once. The J gene is TRBJ1-1, the V gene TRBV29-1, with D possibly being TRBD1 (6 bases). V lost 4 bases and J 5 bases, leaving 23 bases between the germline ends. CDR3 length: 16 amino acids. Germline V gene data show CDR1 as SQVTM and CDR2 as ANQGSEA. CDR3 DNA sequence: TGCAGCGTTGGAGGGGGAGGGTCCCCGTGGGTGACTGAAGCTTTCTTT. Translation: CSVGGGGSPWVTEAFF.

The chain employs TRBV20-1 and TRBJ2-3; no definite D call. The germline V gene encodes CDR1 DFQATT and CDR2 SNEGSKA (reference sequence). The CDR3 has 14 amino acids. V was clipped by 0 bases and J by 3 bases, with 10 bases between them. The CDR3 reads CSAREGGKTDTQYF. The CDR3 DNA sequence: TGCAGTGCTAGAGAGGGTGGAAAAACAGATACGCAGTATTTT.

This rearrangement joins TRBV7-2 to TRBJ2-2, with no clear D. Trimming stripped 5 bases from V and 7 bases from J, with 8 bases between. The CDR3 runs 12 residues. Germline V gives CDR1 SGHTA, CDR2 FQGNSA. In DNA form, the CDR3 reads TGTGCCAGCAGCGCTAGGGTCGGGGAGCTGTTTTTT. It encodes CASSARVGELFF.

This clonotype was recorded a few times. The V call is TRBV29-1, the J call TRBJ2-1; 9 nucleotides match TRBD1. Per germline, CDR1 SQVTM and CDR2 ANQGSEA. J gave up 5 bases and V 1 base, and 3 bases lay outside the gene matches. The CDR3 totals 14 residues. The CDR3, as DNA: TGCAGCGTTGAAGGGACAGGGGTAAACAATGAGCAGTTCTTC. As protein: CSVEGTGVNNEQFF.

Only a few counts were recorded for this clonotype. The chain has TRBV11-2 and TRBJ2-1, with D uncertain. Germline V lookup: CDR1 SGHAT, CDR2 FQNNGV. This CDR3 has 13 amino acids. The V and J ends lost 6 bases and 10 bases respectively, with 16 bases between them. The CDR3 DNA reads TGTGCCAGCAGTCCTTTGGGGTCCCGGGAGCAGTTCTTC. The encoded protein is CASSPLGSREQFF.

This clonotype was counted between two and nine times. The V gene is TRBV6-1, the J gene TRBJ2-2, with 7 bases fitting TRBD1. CDR1 and CDR2 (germline): MNHNS, SASEGT. The CDR3 runs 14 residues. V was clipped by 9 bases and J by 3 bases; unmatched bases: 7. CDR3 loop: CASTDREHTGELFF. CDR3 in DNA: TGTGCCAGTACCGACAGGGAACACACCGGGGAGCTGTTTTTT.

V is TRBV6-1 and J is TRBJ2-7; D remains ambiguous. CDR1 is MNHNS and CDR2 is SASEGT in the germline V gene. The CDR3 extends over 19 amino acids. V was trimmed by 2 bases and J by 0 bases, leaving 23 bases between them. For the CDR3, the DNA is TGTGCCAGCAGTGAATATGTGGCTAGGGTAATAATTAGCTCCTACGAGCAGTACTTC. Translation gives CASSEYVARVIISSYEQYF.

V and J are TRBV28 and TRBJ1-4; a weak D match, TRBD1 (5 bases). Trimming removed 7 bases from V and 7 bases from J, with 13 bases in between. The CDR3 length is 13 residues. Germline V gene data show CDR1 as MDHEN and CDR2 as SYDVKM. The CDR3 nucleotides read TGTGCCAGCACGGCAGGGCCCCGTGAAAAACTGTTTTTT. Protein product: CASTAGPREKLFF.

This clonotype was seen a few times. CDR3: CASSGDPDTQYF. CDR3 coding DNA: TGTGCCAGCAGTGGGGATCCAGATACGCAGTATTTT. The chain recombines TRBV2 with TRBJ2-3; D not certain. The V gene lost 4 bases and the J gene lost 4 bases, with 6 bases spanning the gap. Per germline, CDR1 SNHLY and CDR2 FYNNEI. This CDR3 has 12 residues.